The clone carrying this T cell receptor beta chain was observed a few times. The antigen is undetermined. Amplified TCR beta CDR3 regions derived from RNA transcripts. A set of HTBI primers served as the primers for a first-round RT-PCR of the TCR CDR3. TCRdb passed the multiplex PCR reads through MiXCR, listing each CDR3 protein once. The profile shows 250,000 to 300,000 distinct CDR3 sequences, around 13% of them singletons. This entry comes from a study of T cells in Graves' hyperthyroidism and ophthalmopathy. Findings and limits, study-wide: The model predicted ophthalmopathy a median approximately 6.3 months before onset.

The specimen was blood. The TCR was taken from a middle-aged woman with Graves' hyperthyroidism.

The CDR3 protein is CASSQAGSSNQPQHF. The DNA of the CDR3 is TGTGCCAGCAGCCAAGCAGGGTCTAGCAATCAGCCCCAGCATTTT. J is TRBJ1-5 and V is TRBV4-2; TRBD1 is a possible D gene (5 bases). V was cut by 1 base and J by 0 bases, with 7 bases left in between. The V gene's germline CDR1 is LGHNA and CDR2 YNFKEQ. CDR3 length: 15 amino acids.